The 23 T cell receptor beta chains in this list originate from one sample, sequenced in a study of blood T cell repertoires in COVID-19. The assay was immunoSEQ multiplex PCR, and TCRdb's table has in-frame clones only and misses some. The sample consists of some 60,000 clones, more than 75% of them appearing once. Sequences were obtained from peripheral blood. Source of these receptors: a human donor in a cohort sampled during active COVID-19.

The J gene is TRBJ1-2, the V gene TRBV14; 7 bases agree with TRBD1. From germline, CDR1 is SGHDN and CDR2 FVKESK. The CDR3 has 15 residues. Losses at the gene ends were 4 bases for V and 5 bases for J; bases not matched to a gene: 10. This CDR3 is CASSPGRQGTYGYTF. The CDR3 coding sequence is TGTGCCAGCAGCCCCGGCCGACAGGGCACGTATGGCTACACCTTC. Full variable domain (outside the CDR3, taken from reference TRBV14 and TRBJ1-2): EAGVTQFPSHSVIEKGQTVTLRCDPISGHDNLYWYRRVMGKEIKFLLHFVKESKQDESGMPNNRFLAERTGGTYSTLKVQPAELEDSGVYFCASSPGRQGTYGYTFGSGTRLTVV.

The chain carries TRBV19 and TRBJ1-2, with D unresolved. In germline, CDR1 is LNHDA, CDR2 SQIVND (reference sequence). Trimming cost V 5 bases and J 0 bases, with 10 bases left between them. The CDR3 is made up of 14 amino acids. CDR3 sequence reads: CASSRRTANYGYTF. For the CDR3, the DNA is TGTGCCAGTAGTCGGAGGACGGCTAACTATGGCTACACCTTC.

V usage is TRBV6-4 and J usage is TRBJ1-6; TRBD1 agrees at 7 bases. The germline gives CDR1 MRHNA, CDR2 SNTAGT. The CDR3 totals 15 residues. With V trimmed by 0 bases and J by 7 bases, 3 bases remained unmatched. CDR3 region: CASSDSIQGNSPLHF. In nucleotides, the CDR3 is TGTGCCAGCAGTGACTCGATACAGGGGAATTCACCCCTCCACTTT.

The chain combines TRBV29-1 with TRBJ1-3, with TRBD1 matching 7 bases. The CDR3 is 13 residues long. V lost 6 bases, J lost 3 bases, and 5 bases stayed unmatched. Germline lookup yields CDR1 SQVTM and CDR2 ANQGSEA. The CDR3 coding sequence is TGCAGCGTCGTGACAGGGTTTGGAAACACCATATATTTT. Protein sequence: CSVVTGFGNTIYF.

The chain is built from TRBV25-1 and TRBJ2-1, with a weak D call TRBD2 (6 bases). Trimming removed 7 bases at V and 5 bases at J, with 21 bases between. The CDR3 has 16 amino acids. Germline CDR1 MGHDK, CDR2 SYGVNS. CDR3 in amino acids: CASKPTTAGRNNEQFF. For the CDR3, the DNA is TGTGCCAGCAAACCCACGACAGCAGGGAGGAACAATGAGCAGTTCTTC.

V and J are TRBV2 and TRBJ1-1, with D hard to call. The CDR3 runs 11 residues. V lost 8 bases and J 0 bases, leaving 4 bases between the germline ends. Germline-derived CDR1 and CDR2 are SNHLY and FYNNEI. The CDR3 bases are TGTGCCAGCCTTATGAACACTGAAGCTTTCTTT. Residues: CASLMNTEAFF.

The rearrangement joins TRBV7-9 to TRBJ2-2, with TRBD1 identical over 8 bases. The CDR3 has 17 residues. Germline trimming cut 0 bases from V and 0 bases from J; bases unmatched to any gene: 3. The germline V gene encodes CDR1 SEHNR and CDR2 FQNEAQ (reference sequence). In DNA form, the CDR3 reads TGTGCCAGCAGCTTAGCGGGCAGGGGGCCGAACACCGGGGAGCTGTTTTTT. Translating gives CASSLAGRGPNTGELFF. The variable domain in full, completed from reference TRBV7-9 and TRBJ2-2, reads DTGVSQNPRHKITKRGQNVTFRCDPISEHNRLYWYRQTLGQGPEFLTYFQNEAQLEKSRLLSDRFSAERPKGSFSTLEIQRTEQGDSAMYLCASSLAGRGPNTGELFFGEGSRLTVL.

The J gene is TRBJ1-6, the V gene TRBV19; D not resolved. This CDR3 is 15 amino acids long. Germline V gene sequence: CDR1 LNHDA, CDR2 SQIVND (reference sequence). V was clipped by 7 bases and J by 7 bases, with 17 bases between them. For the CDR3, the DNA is TGTGCCAGTAACCCCGCAGTTGGGGAGAATTCACCCCTCCACTTT. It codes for CASNPAVGENSPLHF.

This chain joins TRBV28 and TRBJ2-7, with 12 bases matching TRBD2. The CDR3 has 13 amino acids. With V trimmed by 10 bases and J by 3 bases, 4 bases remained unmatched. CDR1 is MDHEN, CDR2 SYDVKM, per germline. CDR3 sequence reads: CATRTSGIYEQYV. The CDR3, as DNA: TGTGCCACCCGGACTAGCGGGATCTACGAGCAGTACGTC.

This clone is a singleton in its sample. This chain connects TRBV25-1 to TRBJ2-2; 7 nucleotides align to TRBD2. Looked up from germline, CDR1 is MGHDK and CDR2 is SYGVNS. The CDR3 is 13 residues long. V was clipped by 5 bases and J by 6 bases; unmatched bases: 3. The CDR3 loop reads CASSTAGAGELFF. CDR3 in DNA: TGTGCCAGCAGTACGGCGGGGGCCGGGGAGCTGTTTTTT. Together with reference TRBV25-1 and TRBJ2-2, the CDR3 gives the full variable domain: EADIYQTPRYLVIGTGKKITLECSQTMGHDKMYWYQQDPGMELHLIHYSYGVNSTEKGDLSSESTVSRIRTEHFPLTLESARPSHTSQYLCASSTAGAGELFFGEGSRLTVL.

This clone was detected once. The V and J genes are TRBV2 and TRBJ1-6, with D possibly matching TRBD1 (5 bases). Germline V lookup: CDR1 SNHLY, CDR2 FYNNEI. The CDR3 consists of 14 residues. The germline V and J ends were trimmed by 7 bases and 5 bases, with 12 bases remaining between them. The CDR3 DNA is TGTGCCAGCATGGGGCGCACGAATAATTCACCCCTCCACTTT. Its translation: CASMGRTNNSPLHF.

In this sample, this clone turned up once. The CDR3 is CSVLSGLTDTQYF. The CDR3 DNA is TGCAGCGTTCTTAGCGGACTCACAGATACGCAGTATTTT. This rearrangement joins TRBV29-1 to TRBJ2-3; maybe TRBD2 (6 bases). Germline V lookup: CDR1 SQVTM, CDR2 ANQGSEA. The CDR3 consists of 13 residues. V lost 5 bases and J 2 bases, leaving 11 bases between the germline ends.

CDR3 DNA: TGTGCCAGCAGTGGCGGGGGGGCCGGAGAGACCCAGTACTTC. It yields the protein CASSGGGAGETQYF. The V and J genes are TRBV6-6 and TRBJ2-5; 9 bases match TRBD2. The germline CDR1 and CDR2 sequences are MNHNY and SVGAGI (reference sequence). The CDR3 is 14 residues long. J lost 4 bases, V lost 5 bases, and 5 bases had no gene match.

The CDR3, as DNA: TGTGCCAGCAGTCCAACAGGCCCCGATAATGAAAAACTGTTTTTT. This gives the protein CASSPTGPDNEKLFF. The chain employs TRBV28 and TRBJ1-4; D may be TRBD1 (5 bases). Trimming pared 5 bases from V and 4 bases from J, leaving 14 bases between. Germline CDR1 MDHEN, CDR2 SYDVKM. The CDR3 is made up of 15 amino acids.

This CDR3 reads CASSSDPDIGELFF. In DNA form, the CDR3 reads TGCGCCAGCAGCTCGGACCCGGACATCGGGGAGCTGTTTTTT. V and J are TRBV5-1 and TRBJ2-2, with a tentative D call TRBD1 (5 bases). From germline, CDR1 is SGHRS and CDR2 YFSETQ. V gave up 3 bases and J gave up 7 bases, with 13 bases separating them. The CDR3 has 14 amino acids.

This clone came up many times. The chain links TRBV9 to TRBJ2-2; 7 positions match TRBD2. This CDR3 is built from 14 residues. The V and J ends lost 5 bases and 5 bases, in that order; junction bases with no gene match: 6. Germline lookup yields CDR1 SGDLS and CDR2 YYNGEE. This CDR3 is CASRPGRDTGELFF. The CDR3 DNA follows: TGTGCCAGCAGGCCGGGGAGGGATACCGGGGAGCTGTTTTTT.

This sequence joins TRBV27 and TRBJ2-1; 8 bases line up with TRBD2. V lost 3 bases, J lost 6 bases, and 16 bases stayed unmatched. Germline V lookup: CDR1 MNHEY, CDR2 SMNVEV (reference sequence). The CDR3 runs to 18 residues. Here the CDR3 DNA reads TGTGCCAGCAGTTTTAACCTAGCTGCGGGAGGCCGCCGCAATGAGCAGTTCTTC. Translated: CASSFNLAAGGRRNEQFF.

For the CDR3, the DNA is TGCGCCAGCAGCCAAATCGGTTCTGGGACAGTGAGCTCCTACGAGCAGTACTTC. Protein product: CASSQIGSGTVSSYEQYF. This sequence joins TRBV4-1 and TRBJ2-7; TRBD1 matches 7 bases. Germline V gene data show CDR1 as MGHRA and CDR2 as YSYEKL. J was trimmed by 0 bases and V by 2 bases; bases with no gene match: 13. CDR3 size: 18 residues.

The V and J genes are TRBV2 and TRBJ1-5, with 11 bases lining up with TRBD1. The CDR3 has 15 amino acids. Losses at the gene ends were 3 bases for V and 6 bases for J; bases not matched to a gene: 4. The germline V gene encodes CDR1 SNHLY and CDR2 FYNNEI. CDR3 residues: CASSDGTGGSQPQHF. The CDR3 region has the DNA TGTGCCAGCAGTGACGGGACAGGGGGTTCTCAGCCCCAGCATTTT.

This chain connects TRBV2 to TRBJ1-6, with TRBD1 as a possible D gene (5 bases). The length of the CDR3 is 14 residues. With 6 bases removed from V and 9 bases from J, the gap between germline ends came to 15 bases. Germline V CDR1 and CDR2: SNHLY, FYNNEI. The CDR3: CASRAGNTGSPLHF. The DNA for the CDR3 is TGTGCCAGCAGAGCAGGGAATACAGGTTCACCCCTCCACTTT.

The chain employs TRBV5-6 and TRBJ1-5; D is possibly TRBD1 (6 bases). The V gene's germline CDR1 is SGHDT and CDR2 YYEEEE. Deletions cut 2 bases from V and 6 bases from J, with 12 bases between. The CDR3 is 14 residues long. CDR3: CASSFGGAGQPQHF. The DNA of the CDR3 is TGTGCCAGCAGCTTTGGGGGCGCGGGTCAGCCCCAGCATTTT.

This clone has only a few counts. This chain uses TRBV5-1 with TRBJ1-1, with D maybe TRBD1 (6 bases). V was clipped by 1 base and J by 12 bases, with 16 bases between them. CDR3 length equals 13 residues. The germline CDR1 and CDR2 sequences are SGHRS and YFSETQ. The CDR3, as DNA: TGCGCCAGCAGCTTGATAGGGGGTGAGATCCCTTTCTTT. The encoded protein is CASSLIGGEIPFF.

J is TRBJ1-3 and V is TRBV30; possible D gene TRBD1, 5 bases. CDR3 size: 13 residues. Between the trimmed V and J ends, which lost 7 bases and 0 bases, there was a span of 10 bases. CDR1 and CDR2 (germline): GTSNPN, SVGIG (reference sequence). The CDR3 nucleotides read TGTGCCTTGGGGGGGAGCTCTGGAAACACCATATATTTT. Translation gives CALGGSSGNTIYF. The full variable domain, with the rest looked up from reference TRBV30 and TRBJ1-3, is SQTIHQWPATLVQPVGSPLSLECTVEGTSNPNLYWYRQAAGRGLQLLFYSVGIGQISSEVPQNLSASRPQDRQFILSSKKLLLSDSGFYLCALGGSSGNTIYFGEGSWLTVV.